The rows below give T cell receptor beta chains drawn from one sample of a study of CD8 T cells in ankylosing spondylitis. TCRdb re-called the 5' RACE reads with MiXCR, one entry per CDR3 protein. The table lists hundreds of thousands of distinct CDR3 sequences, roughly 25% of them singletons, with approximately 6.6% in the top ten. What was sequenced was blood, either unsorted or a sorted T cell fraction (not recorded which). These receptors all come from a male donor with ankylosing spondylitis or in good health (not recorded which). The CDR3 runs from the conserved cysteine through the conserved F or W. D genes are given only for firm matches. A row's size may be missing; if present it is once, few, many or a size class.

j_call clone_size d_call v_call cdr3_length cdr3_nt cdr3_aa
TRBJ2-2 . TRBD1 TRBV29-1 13 TGCAGCGCTACAACAGGGGGCACCGGGGAGCTGTTTTTT CSATTGGTGELFF
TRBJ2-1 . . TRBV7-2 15 TGTGCCAGCAGCTTAGAGGGGCCTTCCTACAATGAGCAGTTCTTC CASSLEGPSYNEQFF
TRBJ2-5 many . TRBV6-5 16 TGTGCCAGCAGTTACTCGTACGGGCTAGCTGCGCAGACCCAGTACTTC CASSYSYGLAAQTQYF
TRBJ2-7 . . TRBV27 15 TGTGCCAGCAGTTTAAGGGGGGCTAGCAGCTACGAGCAGTACTTC CASSLRGASSYEQYF
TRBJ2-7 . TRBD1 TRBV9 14 TGTGCCAGCAGCGTAAGTGGGACAGGGGAAGAGCAGTACTTC CASSVSGTGEEQYF
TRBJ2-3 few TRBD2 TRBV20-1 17 TGCAGTGCTAGAGGCATTAATAGCGGGAGAAGTACAGATACGCAGTATTTT CSARGINSGRSTDTQYF
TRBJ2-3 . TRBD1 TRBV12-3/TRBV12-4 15 TGTGCCAGCAGTTTCGGGACAGGGGATGGAGATACGCAGTATTTT CASSFGTGDGDTQYF
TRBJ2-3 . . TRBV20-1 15 TGCAGTGCTAGAGTCCTAGCGAGAGGCACAGATACGCAGTATTTT CSARVLARGTDTQYF
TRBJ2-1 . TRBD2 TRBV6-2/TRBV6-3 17 TGTGCCAGCAGTTCCAGGACTAGCGGGACCCCTTCCGATGAGCAGTTCTTC CASSSRTSGTPSDEQFF
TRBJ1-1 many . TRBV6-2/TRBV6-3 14 TGTGCCAGCAGTTACAACCGCCTACGGACTGAAGCTTTCTTT CASSYNRLRTEAFF
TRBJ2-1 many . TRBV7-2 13 TGTGCCAGCAGCTTAGGACCCGAGAATGAGCAGTTCTTC CASSLGPENEQFF
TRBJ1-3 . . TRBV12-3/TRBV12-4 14 TGTGCCAGCAGTCGGGGAGTAACTGGAAACACCATATATTTT CASSRGVTGNTIYF
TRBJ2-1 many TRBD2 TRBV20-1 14 TGCAGTGCTAGTAGGTCTAGCGGGATCTATGAGCAGTTCTTC CSASRSSGIYEQFF
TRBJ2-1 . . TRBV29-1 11 TGCAGCGTTTTGGACTACGATGAGCAGTTCTTC CSVLDYDEQFF
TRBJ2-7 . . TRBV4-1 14 TGCGCCAGCAGCCAATCCGGGACGAACTACGAGCAGTACTTC CASSQSGTNYEQYF
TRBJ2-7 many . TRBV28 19 TGTGCCAGCAGTTCCAACGCCGTCCCAGCCCGATCCTCGGACTACGAGCAGTACTTC CASSSNAVPARSSDYEQYF
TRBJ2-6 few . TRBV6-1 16 TGTGCCAGCAGGACGGACAGCCGCTCTGGGGCCAACGTCCTGACTTTC CASRTDSRSGANVLTF
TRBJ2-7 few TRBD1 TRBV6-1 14 TGTGCCTCCCAGACCCGGGACAGACTATACGAGCAGTACTTC CASQTRDRLYEQYF
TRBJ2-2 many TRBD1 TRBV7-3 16 TGTGCCAGCAGCCCTGCAGGGACAGGGGAAACCGGGGAGCTGTTTTTT CASSPAGTGETGELFF
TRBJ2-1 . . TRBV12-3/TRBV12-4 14 TGTGCCAGCAGTTTTATTGACTCCTACAATGAGCAGTTCTTC CASSFIDSYNEQFF
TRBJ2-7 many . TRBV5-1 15 TGCGCCAGCAGCTTTGAAGTAACGAGCTCCTACGAGCAGTACTTC CASSFEVTSSYEQYF
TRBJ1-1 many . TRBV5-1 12 TGCGCCAGCAGCTTTTTGAACACTGAAGCTTTCTTT CASSFLNTEAFF
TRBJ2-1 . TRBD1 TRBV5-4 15 TGTGCCAGCAGCCCACAGACAGGGTCGGCCAATGAGCAGTTCTTC CASSPQTGSANEQFF
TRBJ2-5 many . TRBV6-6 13 TGTGCCAGCAGCCAAGGCCCTTCCGAGACCCAGTACTTC CASSQGPSETQYF
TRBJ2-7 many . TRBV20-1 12 TGCAGTGCTAGAGGGACACGCTACGAGCAGTACTTC CSARGTRYEQYF
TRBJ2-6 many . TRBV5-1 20 TGCGCCAGCAGCCCTTGGACAGGGCCTAGCGGGTTCTATGGGGCCAACGTCCTGACTTTC CASSPWTGPSGFYGANVLTF
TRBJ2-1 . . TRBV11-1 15 TGTGCCAGCAGCTTACTGGAAGCATCCTACAATGAGCAGTTCTTC CASSLLEASYNEQFF
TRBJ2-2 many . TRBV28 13 TGTGCCAGCAGTTTATCATACACCGGGGAGCTGTTTTTT CASSLSYTGELFF
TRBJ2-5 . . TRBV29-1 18 TGCAGCGTTGAAGAAGGGGATGGCGGGACCTCGAGGACAGAGACCCAGTACTTC CSVEEGDGGTSRTETQYF
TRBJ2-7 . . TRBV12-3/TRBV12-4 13 TGTGCCAGCAGTTCGAACAGGTCCTACGAGCAGTACTTC CASSSNRSYEQYF
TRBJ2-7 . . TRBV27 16 TGTGCCAGCAGTTTATCGTCGGGGGACACGTACTACGAGCAGTACTTC CASSLSSGDTYYEQYF
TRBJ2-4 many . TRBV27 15 TGTGCCAGCAGTCGCGGGTCGGTAGCCAAAAACATTCAGTACTTC CASSRGSVAKNIQYF
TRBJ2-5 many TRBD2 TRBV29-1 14 TGCAGCGTTGAGTCACTAGCGGGAGCAGAGACCCAGTACTTC CSVESLAGAETQYF
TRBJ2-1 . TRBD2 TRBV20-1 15 TGCAGTGCTAGAGATGGCGGGAGTTCCTACAATGAGCAGTTCTTC CSARDGGSSYNEQFF
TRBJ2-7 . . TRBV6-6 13 TGTGCCAGCAGCTACTCTTTTAGTAACGAGCAGTACTTC CASSYSFSNEQYF
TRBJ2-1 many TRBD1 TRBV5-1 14 TGCGCCAGCAGGAGACAGGGCTCCTACAATGAGCAGTTCTTC CASRRQGSYNEQFF
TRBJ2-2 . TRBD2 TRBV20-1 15 TGCAGTGCTCCCCTAGCGGGGGTGACCACCGGGGAGCTGTTTTTT CSAPLAGVTTGELFF
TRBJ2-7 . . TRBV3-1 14 TGTGCCAGCAGCCAAGAGGGTCTGCTGGGTGAGCAGTACTTC CASSQEGLLGEQYF
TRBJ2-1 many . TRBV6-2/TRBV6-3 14 TGTGCCAGTCGGGGGGCAGGGGTTTACAATGAGCAGTTCTTC CASRGAGVYNEQFF
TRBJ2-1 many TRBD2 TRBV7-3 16 TGTGCCAGCAGCCCAGAAGGGACTAGCGTACCGAATGAGCAGTTCTTC CASSPEGTSVPNEQFF
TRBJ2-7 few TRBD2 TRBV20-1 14 TGCAGTGCTAGCGGCGGGAGGGCCAATAACGAGCAGTACTTC CSASGGRANNEQYF
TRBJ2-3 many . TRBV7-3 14 TGTGCCAGCAGCCCAACCACTAGAGCCGATACGCAGTATTTT CASSPTTRADTQYF
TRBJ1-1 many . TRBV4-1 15 TGCGCCAGCAGCCAAAGCTTCCAGGGTAGCGGTGAAGCTTTCTTT CASSQSFQGSGEAFF
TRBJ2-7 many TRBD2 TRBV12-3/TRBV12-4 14 TGTGCCAGCAGTTTACTACTAGCGGGCCACGAGCAGTACTTC CASSLLLAGHEQYF
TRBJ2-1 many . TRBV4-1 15 TGCGCCAGCAGCTCCGGACTATCCCGATCGGATGAGCAGTTCTTC CASSSGLSRSDEQFF
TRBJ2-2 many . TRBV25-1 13 TGTGCCAGCAGTGAATTAGGCACCGGGGAGCTGTTTTTT CASSELGTGELFF
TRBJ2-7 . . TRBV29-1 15 TGCAGCGTTCAAGTCAGGGGTGGCCTTTCCTACGAGCAGTACTTC CSVQVRGGLSYEQYF
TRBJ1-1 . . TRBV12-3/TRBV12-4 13 TGTGCCAGCAGTCTGGCCACGAACACTGAAGCTTTCTTT CASSLATNTEAFF
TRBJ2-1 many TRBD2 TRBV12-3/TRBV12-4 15 TGTGCCAGCAGGCCCACTAGCGGGATCGGGAATGAGCAGTTCTTC CASRPTSGIGNEQFF
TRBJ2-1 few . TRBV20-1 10 TGCAGTGCCAGACGCAATGAGCAGTTCTTC CSARRNEQFF
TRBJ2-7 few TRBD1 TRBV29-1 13 TGCAGCGTTAGCCCGGGACAGACCTACGAGCAGTACTTC CSVSPGQTYEQYF
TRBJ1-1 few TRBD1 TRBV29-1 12 TGCAGCGTTGAGAGACAGGGGTATGAAGCTTTCTTT CSVERQGYEAFF
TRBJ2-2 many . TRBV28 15 TGTGCCAGCACCCTGGGACTCGCGAACACCGGGGAGCTGTTTTTT CASTLGLANTGELFF
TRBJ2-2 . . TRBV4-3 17 TGCGCCAGCAGCCAAGACCCGACTGGGATCAACACCGGGGAGCTGTTTTTT CASSQDPTGINTGELFF
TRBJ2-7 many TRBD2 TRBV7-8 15 TGTGCCAGCAGCTTAGGTAGCGGGGGCTCCTACGAGCAGTACTTC CASSLGSGGSYEQYF
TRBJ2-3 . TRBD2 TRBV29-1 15 TGCAGCGTGGCTGCCGGGACTAGCGTAACAGATACGCAGTATTTT CSVAAGTSVTDTQYF
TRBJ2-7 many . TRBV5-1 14 TGCGCCAGCAGCTTCGACACGACCTCCTACGAGCAGTACTTC CASSFDTTSYEQYF
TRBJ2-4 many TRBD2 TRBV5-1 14 TGCGCCAGCAGTCCGATTACTAGCGAAAACATTCAGTACTTC CASSPITSENIQYF
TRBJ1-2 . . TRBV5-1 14 TGCGCCAGCAGCTTGGAACCAGGGACTTATGGCTACACCTTC CASSLEPGTYGYTF